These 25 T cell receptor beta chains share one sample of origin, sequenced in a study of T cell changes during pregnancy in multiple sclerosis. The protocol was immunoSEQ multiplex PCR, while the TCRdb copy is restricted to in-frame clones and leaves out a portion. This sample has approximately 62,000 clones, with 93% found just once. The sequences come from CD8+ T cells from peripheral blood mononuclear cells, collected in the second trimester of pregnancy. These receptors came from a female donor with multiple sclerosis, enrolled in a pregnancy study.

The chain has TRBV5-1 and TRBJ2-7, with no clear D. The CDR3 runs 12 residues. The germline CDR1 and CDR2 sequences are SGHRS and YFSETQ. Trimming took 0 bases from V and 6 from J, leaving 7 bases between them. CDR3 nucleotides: TGCGCCAGCAGCTTGGATCTGAGCGAGCAGTACTTC. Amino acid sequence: CASSLDLSEQYF.

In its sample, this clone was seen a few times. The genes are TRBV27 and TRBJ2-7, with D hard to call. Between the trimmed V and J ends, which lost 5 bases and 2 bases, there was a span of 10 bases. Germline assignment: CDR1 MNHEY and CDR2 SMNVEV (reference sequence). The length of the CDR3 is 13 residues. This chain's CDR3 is CASSVAGPYEQYF. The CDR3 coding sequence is TGTGCCAGCAGTGTGGCAGGCCCCTACGAGCAGTACTTC.

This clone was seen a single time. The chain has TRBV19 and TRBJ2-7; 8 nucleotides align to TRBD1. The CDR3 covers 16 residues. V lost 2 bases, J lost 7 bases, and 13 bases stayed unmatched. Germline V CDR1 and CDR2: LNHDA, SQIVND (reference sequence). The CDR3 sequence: CASSIFGTGPSAEQYF. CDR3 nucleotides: TGTGCCAGTAGTATATTCGGGACAGGACCCTCGGCGGAGCAGTACTTC. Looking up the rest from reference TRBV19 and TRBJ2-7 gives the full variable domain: DGGITQSPKYLFRKEGQNVTLSCEQNLNHDAMYWYRQDPGQGLRLIYYSQIVNDFQKGDIAEGYSVSREKKESFPLTVTSAQKNPTAFYLCASSIFGTGPSAEQYFGPGTRLTVT.

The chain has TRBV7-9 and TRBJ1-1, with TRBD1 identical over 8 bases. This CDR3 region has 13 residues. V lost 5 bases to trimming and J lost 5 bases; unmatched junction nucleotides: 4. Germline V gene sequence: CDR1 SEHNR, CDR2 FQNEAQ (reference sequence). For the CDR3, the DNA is TGTGCCAGCAGCCTTACAGGGGGAACTGAAGCTTTCTTT. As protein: CASSLTGGTEAFF.

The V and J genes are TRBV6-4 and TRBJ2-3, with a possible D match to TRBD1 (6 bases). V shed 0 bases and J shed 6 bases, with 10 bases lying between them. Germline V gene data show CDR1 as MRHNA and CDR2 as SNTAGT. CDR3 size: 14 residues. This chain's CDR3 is CASSDSAGVDTQYF. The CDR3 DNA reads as TGTGCCAGCAGTGACTCCGCAGGGGTGGATACGCAGTATTTT.

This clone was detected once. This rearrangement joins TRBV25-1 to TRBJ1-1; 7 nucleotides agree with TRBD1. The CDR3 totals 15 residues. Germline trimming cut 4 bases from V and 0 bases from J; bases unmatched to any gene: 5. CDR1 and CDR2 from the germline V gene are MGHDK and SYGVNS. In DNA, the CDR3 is TGTGCCAGCAGTGGATTACAGGGGCTGAACACTGAAGCTTTCTTT. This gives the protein CASSGLQGLNTEAFF.

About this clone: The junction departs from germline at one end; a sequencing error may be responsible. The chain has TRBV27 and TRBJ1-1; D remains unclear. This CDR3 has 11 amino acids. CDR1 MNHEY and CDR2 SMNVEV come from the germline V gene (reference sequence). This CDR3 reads CATSDGTEAFF. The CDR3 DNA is TGTGCCACCAGTGACGGGACTGAAGCTTTCTTT.

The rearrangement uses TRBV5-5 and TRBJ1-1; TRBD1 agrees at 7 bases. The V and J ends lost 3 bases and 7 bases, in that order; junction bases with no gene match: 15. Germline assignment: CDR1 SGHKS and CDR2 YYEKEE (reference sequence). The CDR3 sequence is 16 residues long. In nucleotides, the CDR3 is TGTGCCAGCAGCTACCCCCCGACAGGGATGTTGGATGAAGCTTTCTTT. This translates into CASSYPPTGMLDEAFF.

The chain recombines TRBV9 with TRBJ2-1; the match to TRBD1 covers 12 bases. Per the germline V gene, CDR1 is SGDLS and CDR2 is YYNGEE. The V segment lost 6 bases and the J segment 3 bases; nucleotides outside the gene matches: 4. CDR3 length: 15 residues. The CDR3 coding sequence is TGTGCCAGCAACAGGGACAGGGGGCTCTACAATGAGCAGTTCTTC. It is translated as CASNRDRGLYNEQFF. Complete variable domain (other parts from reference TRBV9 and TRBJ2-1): DSGVTQTPKHLITATGQRVTLRCSPRSGDLSVYWYQQSLDQGLQFLIQYYNGEERAKGNILERFSAQQFPDLHSELNLSSLELGDSALYFCASNRDRGLYNEQFFGPGTRLTVL.

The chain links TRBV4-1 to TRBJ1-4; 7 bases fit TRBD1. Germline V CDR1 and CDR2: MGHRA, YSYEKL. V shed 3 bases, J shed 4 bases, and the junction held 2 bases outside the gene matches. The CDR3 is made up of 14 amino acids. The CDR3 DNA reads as TGCGCCAGCAGCCACACAGGGGTTAATGAAAAACTGTTTTTT. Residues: CASSHTGVNEKLFF.

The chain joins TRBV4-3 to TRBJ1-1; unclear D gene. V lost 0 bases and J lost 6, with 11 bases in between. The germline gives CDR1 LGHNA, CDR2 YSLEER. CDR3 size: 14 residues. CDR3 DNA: TGCGCCAGCAGCCAAGAGGGCTGGGTTTCTGAAGCTTTCTTT. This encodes CASSQEGWVSEAFF.

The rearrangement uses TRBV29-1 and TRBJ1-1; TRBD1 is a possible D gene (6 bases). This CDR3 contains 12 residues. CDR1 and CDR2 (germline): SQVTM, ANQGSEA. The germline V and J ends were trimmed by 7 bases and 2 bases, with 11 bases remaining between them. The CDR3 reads CSGVTGNTEAFF. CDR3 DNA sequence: TGCAGCGGCGTGACAGGAAACACTGAAGCTTTCTTT.

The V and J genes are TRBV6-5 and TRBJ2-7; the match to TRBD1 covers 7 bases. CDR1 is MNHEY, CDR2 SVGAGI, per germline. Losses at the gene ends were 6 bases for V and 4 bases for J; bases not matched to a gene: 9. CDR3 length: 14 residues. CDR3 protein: CASSPGTAFYEQYF. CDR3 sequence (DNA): TGTGCCAGCAGCCCCGGGACAGCTTTTTACGAGCAGTACTTC.

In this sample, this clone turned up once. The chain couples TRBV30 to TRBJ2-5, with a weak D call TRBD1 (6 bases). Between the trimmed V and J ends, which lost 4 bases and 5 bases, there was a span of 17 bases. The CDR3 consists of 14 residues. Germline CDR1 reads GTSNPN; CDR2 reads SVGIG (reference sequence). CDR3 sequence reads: CAWTETGHWETQYF. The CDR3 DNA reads TGTGCCTGGACGGAAACAGGGCATTGGGAGACCCAGTACTTC. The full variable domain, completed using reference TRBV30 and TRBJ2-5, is SQTIHQWPATLVQPVGSPLSLECTVEGTSNPNLYWYRQAAGRGLQLLFYSVGIGQISSEVPQNLSASRPQDRQFILSSKKLLLSDSGFYLCAWTETGHWETQYFGPGTRLLVL.

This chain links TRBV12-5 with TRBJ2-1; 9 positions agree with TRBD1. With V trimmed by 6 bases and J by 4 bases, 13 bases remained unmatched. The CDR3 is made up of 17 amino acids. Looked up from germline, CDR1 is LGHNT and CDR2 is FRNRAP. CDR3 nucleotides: TGTGCTAGTGGAGACTCCTTCCGGGACAGGGAGTACAATGAGCAGTTCTTC. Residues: CASGDSFRDREYNEQFF. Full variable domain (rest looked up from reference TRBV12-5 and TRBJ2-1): DARVTQTPRHKVTEMGQEVTMRCQPILGHNTVFWYRQTMMQGLELLAYFRNRAPLDDSGMPKDRFSAEMPDATLATLKIQPSEPRDSAVYFCASGDSFRDREYNEQFFGPGTRLTVL.

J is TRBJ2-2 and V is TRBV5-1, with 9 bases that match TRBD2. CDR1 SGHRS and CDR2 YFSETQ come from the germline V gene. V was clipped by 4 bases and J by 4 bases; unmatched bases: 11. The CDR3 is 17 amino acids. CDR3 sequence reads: CASSHGGSGRSTGELFF. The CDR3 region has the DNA TGCGCCAGCAGCCATGGGGGAAGCGGGAGGAGCACCGGGGAGCTGTTTTTT. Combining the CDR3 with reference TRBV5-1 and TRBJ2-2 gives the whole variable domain KAGVTQTPRYLIKTRGQQVTLSCSPISGHRSVSWYQQTPGQGLQFLFEYFSETQRNKGNFPGRFSGRQFSNSRSEMNVSTLELGDSALYLCASSHGGSGRSTGELFFGEGSRLTVL.

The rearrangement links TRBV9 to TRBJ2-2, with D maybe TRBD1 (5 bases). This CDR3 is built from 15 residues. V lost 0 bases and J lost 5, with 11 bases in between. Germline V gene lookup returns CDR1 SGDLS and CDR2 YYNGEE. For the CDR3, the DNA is TGTGCCAGCAGCGTAGATGGACATTCAACCGGGGAGCTGTTTTTT. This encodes CASSVDGHSTGELFF. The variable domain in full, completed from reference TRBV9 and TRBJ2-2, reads DSGVTQTPKHLITATGQRVTLRCSPRSGDLSVYWYQQSLDQGLQFLIQYYNGEERAKGNILERFSAQQFPDLHSELNLSSLELGDSALYFCASSVDGHSTGELFFGEGSRLTVL.

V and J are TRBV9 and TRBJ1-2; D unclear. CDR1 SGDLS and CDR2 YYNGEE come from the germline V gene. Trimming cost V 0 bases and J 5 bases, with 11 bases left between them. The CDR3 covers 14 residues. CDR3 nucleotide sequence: TGTGCCAGCAGCGTAGGGGCAGAAGGTTATGGCTACACCTTC. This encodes CASSVGAEGYGYTF.

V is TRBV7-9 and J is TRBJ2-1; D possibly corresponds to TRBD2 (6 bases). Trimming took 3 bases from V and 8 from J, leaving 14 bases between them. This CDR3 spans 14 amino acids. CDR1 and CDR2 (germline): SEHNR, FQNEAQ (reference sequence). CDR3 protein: CASSFGGVSYEQFF. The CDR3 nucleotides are TGTGCCAGCAGCTTCGGAGGGGTGTCGTATGAGCAGTTCTTC.

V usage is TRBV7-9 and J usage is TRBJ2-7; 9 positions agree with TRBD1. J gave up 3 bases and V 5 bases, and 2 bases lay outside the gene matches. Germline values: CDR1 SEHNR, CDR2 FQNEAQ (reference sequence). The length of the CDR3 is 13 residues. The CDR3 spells CASSTGQGYEQYF. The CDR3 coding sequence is TGTGCCAGCAGCACGGGACAGGGCTACGAGCAGTACTTC.

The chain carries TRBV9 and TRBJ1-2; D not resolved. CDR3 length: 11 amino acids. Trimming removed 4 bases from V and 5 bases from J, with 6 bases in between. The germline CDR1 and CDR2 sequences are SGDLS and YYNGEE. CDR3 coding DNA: TGTGCCAGCAGCCCAGGATATGGCTACACCTTC. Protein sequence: CASSPGYGYTF.

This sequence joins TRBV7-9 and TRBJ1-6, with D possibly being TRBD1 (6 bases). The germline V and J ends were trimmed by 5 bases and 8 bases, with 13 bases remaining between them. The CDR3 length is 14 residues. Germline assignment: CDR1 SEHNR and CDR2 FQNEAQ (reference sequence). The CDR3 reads CASSVQGTDSPLHF. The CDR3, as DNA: TGTGCCAGCAGCGTACAGGGAACGGATTCACCCCTCCACTTT.

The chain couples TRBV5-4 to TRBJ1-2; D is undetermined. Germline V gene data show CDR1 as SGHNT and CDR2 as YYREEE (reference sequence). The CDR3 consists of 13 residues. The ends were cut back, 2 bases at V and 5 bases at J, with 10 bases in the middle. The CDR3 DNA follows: TGTGCCAGCAGCTTATTAGGCGGGTATGGCTACACCTTC. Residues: CASSLLGGYGYTF.

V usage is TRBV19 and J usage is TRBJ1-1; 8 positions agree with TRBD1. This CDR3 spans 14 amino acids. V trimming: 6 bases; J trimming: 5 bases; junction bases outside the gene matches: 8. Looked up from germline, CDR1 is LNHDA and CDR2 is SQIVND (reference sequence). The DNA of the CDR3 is TGTGCCAGTAGACCACAGGGGGGAGGGACTGAAGCTTTCTTT. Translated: CASRPQGGGTEAFF.

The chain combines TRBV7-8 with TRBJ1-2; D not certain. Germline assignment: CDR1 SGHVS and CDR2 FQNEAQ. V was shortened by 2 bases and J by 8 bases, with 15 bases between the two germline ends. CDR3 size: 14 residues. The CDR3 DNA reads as TGTGCCAGCAGCTTACTTGAGGGTTCTCTCGGCTACACCTTC. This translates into CASSLLEGSLGYTF.